This paragraph covers one T cell receptor beta chain sequence. This specimen belongs to a study of blood T cell repertoires in COVID-19. Study overall: T cells, B-cell-depleted T cells, or PBMCs supplied cDNA or gDNA.

The CDR3 sequence is 13 residues long. The germline V gene encodes CDR1 LNHDA and CDR2 SQIVND (reference sequence). V dropped 7 bases and J dropped 4 bases, with 13 bases sitting between them. Some clones are missing from TCRdb's copy, which holds only in-frame ones; the method was immunoSEQ multiplex PCR. Of about 260,000 clones detected, about 90% appear once; the ten largest clones hold approximately 3.3%. Sequencing input: peripheral blood. The J gene is TRBJ1-2, the V gene TRBV19; D is possibly TRBD1 (5 bases). This receptor was obtained from a woman aged 40 to 49 with acute or convalescent COVID-19. The CDR3 DNA sequence: TGTGCCAGTAATGCTCCAGGGTCCTATGGCTACACCTTC. The encoded protein is CASNAPGSYGYTF.